The 24 T cell receptor beta chains given below trace back to one sample, sequenced in a study of T cell therapy after organ transplantation. Their antigen targets remain unknown. Profiling relied on immunoSEQ multiplex PCR, and the TCRdb table lists in-frame clones only, not all of them. Here the sample spans around 4,400 clones, almost 70% being singletons. Noted time point: 4-8 weeks after completion of therapy. Here the sequenced sample was CD8+ T cells from blood, taken after autologous CMV-specific T cell therapy. The receptor source for this set is a human patient who had received a solid organ transplant and had CMV disease. Some of these T cells may belong to the graft donor.

This chain connects TRBV27 to TRBJ2-2; D is ambiguous. With 0 bases removed from V and 6 bases from J, the gap between germline ends came to 8 bases. The CDR3 loop spans 14 amino acids. Germline CDR1 and CDR2: MNHEY and SMNVEV (reference sequence). As DNA, the CDR3 is TGTGCCAGCAGTTTATCTGGCCTTCCCGGGGAGCTGTTTTTT. Translated: CASSLSGLPGELFF.

This clone was counted a few times. The chain recombines TRBV6-5 with TRBJ2-3; 10 nucleotides match TRBD2. CDR3 length: 14 residues. The ends lost 8 bases at V and 0 bases at J; junction bases unmatched: 2. CDR1 MNHEY and CDR2 SVGAGI come from the germline V gene. The DNA of the CDR3 is TGTGCCAGCGGACTAGCGGCTAGCACAGATACGCAGTATTTT. Its protein is CASGLAASTDTQYF.

This clone was found once. The genes are TRBV27 and TRBJ1-5, with D unresolved. V gave up 2 bases and J gave up 5 bases, with 13 bases separating them. The V gene's germline CDR1 is MNHEY and CDR2 SMNVEV (reference sequence). The CDR3 is 15 amino acids. As DNA, the CDR3 is TGTGCCAGCAGTTTAGCGGCAACTGGGGATCAGCCCCAGCATTTT. This gives the protein CASSLAATGDQPQHF.

This clone was seen a few times. The chain joins TRBV2 to TRBJ2-7; D unresolved. V lost 5 bases, J lost 7 bases, and 15 bases lay in between. Germline lookup yields CDR1 SNHLY and CDR2 FYNNEI. The CDR3 extends over 13 amino acids. In DNA, the CDR3 is TGTGCCAGCAGTTACTCGAACGTGAATGAGCAGTACTTC. It codes for CASSYSNVNEQYF.

This clone was seen once. J is TRBJ2-3 and V is TRBV5-4; D is unclear. Deletions cut 3 bases from V and 6 bases from J, with 8 bases between. This CDR3 is 12 amino acids long. Per germline, CDR1 SGHNT and CDR2 YYREEE (reference sequence). CDR3 DNA sequence: TGTGCCAGCAGCTCCATCGACGATACGCAGTATTTT. Amino acid sequence: CASSSIDDTQYF. Looking up the rest from reference TRBV5-4 and TRBJ2-3 gives the full variable domain: ETGVTQSPTHLIKTRGQQVTLRCSSQSGHNTVSWYQQALGQGPQFIFQYYREEENGRGNFPPRFSGLQFPNYSSELNVNALELDDSALYLCASSSIDDTQYFGPGTRLTVL.

The chain combines TRBV9 with TRBJ1-1; D not resolved. V lost 4 bases to trimming and J lost 5 bases, with 15 bases between them. Germline V gene lookup returns CDR1 SGDLS and CDR2 YYNGEE. The CDR3 runs to 14 residues. The CDR3 coding sequence is TGTGCCAGCAGCTCCTGGGAGGGAGGTACTGAAGCTTTCTTT. It translates to CASSSWEGGTEAFF.

This clone is categorized as medium-sized. The chain is built from TRBV19 and TRBJ1-4, with 7 positions matching TRBD1. Germline assignment: CDR1 LNHDA and CDR2 SQIVND (reference sequence). The CDR3 covers 14 residues. The J segment lost 8 bases and the V segment lost 7 bases, leaving 10 bases of the junction unmatched. CDR3 nucleotide sequence: TGTGCCAGTACCGCAGGGGGTGAGGGGGAAAAACTGTTTTTT. Its protein is CASTAGGEGEKLFF.

In this sample, this clone is medium-sized. This chain uses TRBV6-4 with TRBJ1-5, with a possible D match to TRBD1 (5 bases). The CDR3 loop spans 16 amino acids. The ends were cut back, 4 bases at V and 3 bases at J, with 16 bases in the middle. Germline CDR1 and CDR2: MRHNA and SNTAGT. CDR3 coding DNA: TGTGCCAGCAGTGTTCGACAGTGGCCCATCAATCAGCCCCAGCATTTT. Translation gives CASSVRQWPINQPQHF.

V usage is TRBV19 and J usage is TRBJ2-7, with TRBD1 as a possible D gene (6 bases). The CDR3 sequence is 15 residues long. Trimming removed 5 bases from V and 4 bases from J, with 18 bases in between. The germline gives CDR1 LNHDA, CDR2 SQIVND (reference sequence). Here the CDR3 DNA reads TGTGCCAGTAGTCCGAATCCAGGGGTCGGGTACGAGCAGTACTTC. Its translation: CASSPNPGVGYEQYF.

This chain uses TRBV4-1 with TRBJ2-5; 13 nucleotides agree with TRBD2. This CDR3 contains 16 residues. The germline V gene encodes CDR1 MGHRA and CDR2 YSYEKL. V was pared by 2 bases and J by 5 bases, with 5 bases of the junction left unmatched. The CDR3 spells CASSQTSGGVVETQYF. The DNA for the CDR3 is TGCGCCAGCAGCCAAACTAGCGGGGGGGTAGTCGAGACCCAGTACTTC.

In this sample, this clone is large (0.1 to 1%). The V gene is TRBV28, the J gene TRBJ2-1; 7 bases fit TRBD1. Germline trimming cut 2 bases from V and 5 bases from J; bases unmatched to any gene: 21. The germline V gene has CDR1 MDHEN and CDR2 SYDVKM. The length of the CDR3 is 20 residues. This CDR3 is CASSLNFPWTGVSRDNEQFF. CDR3 sequence (DNA): TGTGCCAGCAGTTTAAATTTCCCTTGGACAGGAGTATCCAGGGACAATGAGCAGTTCTTC.

There are a few counts of this clone. V is TRBV25-1 and J is TRBJ2-7; D remains ambiguous. This CDR3 comprises 14 residues. Trimming pared 0 bases from V and 2 bases from J, leaving 8 bases between. Germline lookup yields CDR1 MGHDK and CDR2 SYGVNS. CDR3 nucleotide sequence: TGTGCCAGCAGTGAATATGCACGAACCTACGAGCAGTACTTC. Protein: CASSEYARTYEQYF.

The genes are TRBV5-1 and TRBJ2-7, with unresolved D. The CDR3 loop spans 13 amino acids. V gave up 1 base and J gave up 0 bases, with 5 bases separating them. Germline-derived CDR1 and CDR2 are SGHRS and YFSETQ. CDR3 bases: TGCGCCAGCAGCTTGACAGTCTCCTACGAGCAGTACTTC. Amino acid sequence: CASSLTVSYEQYF.

Here the CDR3 reads CASTGTWNTEAFF. CDR3 sequence (DNA): TGTGCCAGCACCGGGACATGGAACACTGAAGCTTTCTTT. V gene TRBV2 combines with J gene TRBJ1-1; perhaps TRBD1 as D (6 bases). CDR3 size: 13 residues. Trimming left V 7 bases short and J 1 base short, with 10 bases between. Germline CDR1 is SNHLY and CDR2 is FYNNEI.

The rearrangement joins TRBV9 to TRBJ2-7, with D possibly TRBD1 on 5 matching bases. The V gene lost 0 bases and the J gene lost 4 bases, with 20 bases spanning the gap. The CDR3 spans 17 residues. Germline V gene data show CDR1 as SGDLS and CDR2 as YYNGEE. The DNA for the CDR3 is TGTGCCAGCAGCGTAGGGTCAGTGGGCAGGGCAGGGTACGAGCAGTACTTC. The encoded protein is CASSVGSVGRAGYEQYF. Drawing the rest from reference TRBV9 and TRBJ2-7, the complete variable domain is DSGVTQTPKHLITATGQRVTLRCSPRSGDLSVYWYQQSLDQGLQFLIQYYNGEERAKGNILERFSAQQFPDLHSELNLSSLELGDSALYFCASSVGSVGRAGYEQYFGPGTRLTVT.

A word on this clone: The identical CDR3 is also encoded by other nucleotide sequences in the sample. The V and J genes are TRBV27 and TRBJ2-3; D unresolved. The CDR3 covers 11 residues. Trimming left V 8 bases short and J 2 bases short, with 5 bases between. Germline V gene data show CDR1 as MNHEY and CDR2 as SMNVEV (reference sequence). The CDR3 loop reads CASGFTDTQYF. In DNA, the CDR3 is TGTGCCAGCGGATTCACAGATACGCAGTATTTT.

The chain couples TRBV6-5 to TRBJ2-2; D is unresolved. From germline, CDR1 is MNHEY and CDR2 SVGAGI. The CDR3 consists of 15 residues. The ends were cut back, 6 bases at V and 0 bases at J, with 11 bases in the middle. The CDR3 DNA sequence: TGTGCCAGCAGCCCCAACAGAGCGAACACCGGGGAGCTGTTTTTT. This translates into CASSPNRANTGELFF.

The rearrangement joins TRBV29-1 to TRBJ2-3; D is uncertain. CDR3 length equals 15 residues. V was shortened by 5 bases and J by 2 bases, with 17 bases between the two germline ends. In germline, CDR1 is SQVTM, CDR2 ANQGSEA. This CDR3 is CSVSPAKGYTDTQYF. CDR3 DNA sequence: TGCAGCGTTTCGCCGGCCAAGGGATACACAGATACGCAGTATTTT.

By sample share, this clone is medium-sized. The chain couples TRBV7-6 to TRBJ2-7; 10 bases match TRBD1. V shed 5 bases, J shed 6 bases, and the junction held 7 bases outside the gene matches. CDR1 and CDR2 from the germline V gene are SGHVS and FNYEAQ. This CDR3 contains 14 residues. The CDR3 is CASSPGTGASEQYF. The CDR3 region has the DNA TGTGCCAGCAGCCCCGGGACAGGGGCAAGCGAGCAGTACTTC.

A word on this clone: At one end, the junction sequence differs from germline, possibly due to a read error. The V gene is TRBV5-1, the J gene TRBJ1-1; D is possibly TRBD1 (5 bases). CDR3 length: 14 residues. The germline CDR1 and CDR2 sequences are SGHRS and YFSETQ. The CDR3 DNA reads TGTGCCAGCAGCCTCCCGGGGGTTCATACTGAAGCTTTCTTT. It codes for CASSLPGVHTEAFF.

For the CDR3, the DNA is TGCGCCCCCAGCCAAGAGGGGGGGGAGGGGTACGGGGAAAAACTGTTTTTT. Translating gives CAPSQEGGEGYGEKLFF. The chain couples TRBV4-3 to TRBJ1-4, with D tentatively TRBD1 (6 bases). The CDR3 is made up of 17 amino acids. Germline lookup yields CDR1 LGHNA and CDR2 YSLEER. Trimming removed 11 bases at V and 8 bases at J, with 30 bases between.

This chain connects TRBV4-1 to TRBJ2-5; 8 positions agree with TRBD1. The germline gives CDR1 MGHRA, CDR2 YSYEKL. The CDR3 is 15 amino acids. V shed 0 bases and J 5 bases; nucleotides not matched to a gene: 5. CDR3: CASSQERQGFETQYF. DNA of the CDR3: TGCGCCAGCAGCCAAGAACGACAGGGGTTTGAGACCCAGTACTTC.

The J gene is TRBJ1-1, the V gene TRBV5-6; the D is unclear. CDR1 and CDR2 from the germline V gene are SGHDT and YYEEEE. Trimming left V 1 base short and J 3 bases short, with 16 bases between. The CDR3 runs to 16 residues. CDR3 bases: TGTGCCAGCAGCTTGAGGTGGCGGTGGCCCGACACTGAAGCTTTCTTT. Amino acids: CASSLRWRWPDTEAFF.

The chain employs TRBV10-3 and TRBJ2-5, with 8 positions matching TRBD1. From germline, CDR1 is ENHRY and CDR2 SYGVKD. The CDR3 sequence is 15 residues long. V lost 0 bases to trimming and J lost 2 bases; unmatched junction nucleotides: 2. In DNA, the CDR3 is TGTGCCATCAGTGAGTCGGGGACAGGACAAGAGACCCAGTACTTC. Translating it yields CAISESGTGQETQYF.